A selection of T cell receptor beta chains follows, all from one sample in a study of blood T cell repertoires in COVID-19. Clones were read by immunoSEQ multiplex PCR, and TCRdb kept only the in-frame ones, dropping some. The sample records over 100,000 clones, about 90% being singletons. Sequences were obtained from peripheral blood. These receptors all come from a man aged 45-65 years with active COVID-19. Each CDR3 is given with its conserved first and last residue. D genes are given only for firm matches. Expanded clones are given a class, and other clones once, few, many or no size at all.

TGCAGCGTTGAGGACAGGGTAGAATTTGGCTACACCTTC CSVEDRVEFGYTF once TRBV29-1 TRBD1 TRBJ1-2
TGCGCCAGCAGCCTCGACAGGGGTGAAGCTTTCTTT CASSLDRGEAFF . TRBV5-1 TRBD1 TRBJ1-1
TGTGCCAGCAGTGATTTTCGAAGGCAGGGGGCAGAGCCCCAGCATTTT CASSDFRRQGAEPQHF once TRBV2 TRBD1 TRBJ1-5
TGCGCCAGCAGACCCACAGGGGACGGTTCACCCCTCCACTTT CASRPTGDGSPLHF . TRBV10-1 TRBD1 TRBJ1-6
TGTGCCAGCAGAGCAGATCCACGGGGATGGGACACTGAAGCTTTCTTT CASRADPRGWDTEAFF . TRBV7-9 . TRBJ1-1
TGTGCCAGCAGCTCAACAGGGGGTTCACCCCTCCACTTT CASSSTGGSPLHF . TRBV13 TRBD1 TRBJ1-6
TGTGCCAGCAGCTTCTCGGGGGGTGGTGGCTACACCTTC CASSFSGGGGYTF . TRBV5-6 . TRBJ1-2
TGTGCCAGCAGCTCCTCGCGTGGACAGCTTAGCACAGATACGCAGTATTTT CASSSSRGQLSTDTQYF once TRBV11-3 . TRBJ2-3
TGTGCCAGCAGCTTGGACCCCGGTGAGCAGTTCTTC CASSLDPGEQFF . TRBV5-6 . TRBJ2-1
TGTGCCAGCAGCTACGACAGGGGGTATCGGAATTCACCCCTCCACTTT CASSYDRGYRNSPLHF . TRBV7-2 TRBD1 TRBJ1-6
TGTGCCAGCAGTGACGACAGGGCTGAAGCTTTCTTT CASSDDRAEAFF . TRBV6-1 TRBD1 TRBJ1-1
TGTGCCAGCAGCCCGGGGCGGGGGTGGTACTTC CASSPGRGWYF . TRBV7-2 TRBD2 TRBJ2-7
TGTGCCACCCGACGGGGGAACACTGAAGCTTTCTTT CATRRGNTEAFF . TRBV25-1 . TRBJ1-1
TGTGCCAGCAGTGAATCAGGGGGGTCTTCTGAAGCTTTCTTT CASSESGGSSEAFF . TRBV6-1 TRBD1 TRBJ1-1
TGTGCCAGCAGCTTACGAATCAGAGGGGAGCTGTTTTTT CASSLRIRGELFF . TRBV7-2 . TRBJ2-2
TGTGCCAGCACAAGGGGGAGGGGGGGTTCCTACGAGCAGTACTTC CASTRGRGGSYEQYF . TRBV6-6 . TRBJ2-7
TGTGCCAGCAGCCAGAGGCAGGGGGGCCGGGAGACCCAGTACTTC CASSQRQGGRETQYF . TRBV3-1/TRBV3-2 . TRBJ2-5
TGCGCCAGCAGCTTGGCCGCAGGCCACAACACAGATACGCAGTATTTT CASSLAAGHNTDTQYF . TRBV5-1 . TRBJ2-3
TGTGCCAGCAGCTTAGCACAGGGATACTACGAGCAGTACTTC CASSLAQGYYEQYF . TRBV7-2 . TRBJ2-7
TGTGCCAGCAGCCCCATCCGAGGGTTACTCTCTGGAAACACCATATATTTT CASSPIRGLLSGNTIYF . TRBV3-1/TRBV3-2 . TRBJ1-3
TGTGCCAGCAGCTTGGGAACCCGAGGGACTGAAGCTTTCTTT CASSLGTRGTEAFF . TRBV5-6 . TRBJ1-1
TGTGCCTGGAGGGGCCTCCGACAGGGGGCAAACTATGGCTACACCTTC CAWRGLRQGANYGYTF . TRBV30 TRBD1 TRBJ1-2
TGTGCCTGGAGAAGAGGGTTGGACACTGAAGCTTTCTTT CAWRRGLDTEAFF . TRBV30 . TRBJ1-1
TGCGCCAGCAGCCTACCAGGACAACCTGGAAACACCATATATTTT CASSLPGQPGNTIYF . TRBV5-1 . TRBJ1-3
TGTGCCAGCACCAGGAGGCAGGGGGCTCAGGGCTACACCTTC CASTRRQGAQGYTF . TRBV5-6 TRBD1 TRBJ1-2
TGTGCCTGGAGTGTAACCGGGGATGGTGGCTACACCTTC CAWSVTGDGGYTF . TRBV30 . TRBJ1-2
TGTGCCAGCACCCCCGGACAGGCCGCCAATCAGCCCCAGCATTTT CASTPGQAANQPQHF . TRBV6-6 TRBD1 TRBJ1-5
TGTGCCAGCTCACGAGCGGACGGAGGCTCTGGAAACACCATATATTTT CASSRADGGSGNTIYF . TRBV18 . TRBJ1-3
TGTGCCACCGGGACAGGGGTAGCGGGCACTGAAGCTTTCTTT CATGTGVAGTEAFF . TRBV6-5 TRBD1 TRBJ1-1
TGTGCCAGCAGCCCGAGATACGGGGACACCATATATTTT CASSPRYGDTIYF . TRBV7-6 . TRBJ1-3
TGCGCCAGCAGCTTGGCAGGGGGGAACACCGGGGAGCTGTTTTTT CASSLAGGNTGELFF . TRBV5-1 TRBD1 TRBJ2-2
TGTGCCAGCAGTCCAGACAGGGCTTTGGGTCGCAATCAGCCCCAGCATTTT CASSPDRALGRNQPQHF . TRBV6-6 TRBD1 TRBJ1-5
TGTGCCAGCAGCTTCCCTAGCGGAGAAACAGATACGCAGTATTTT CASSFPSGETDTQYF once TRBV6-5 TRBD2 TRBJ2-3
TGTGCCAGCAGCTTAGGTGGGATCGGGGGTGTTGAGACCCAGTACTTC CASSLGGIGGVETQYF . TRBV11-3 . TRBJ2-5
TGTGCCATCAGCGATAGCGGGGGGCCCTACAATGAGCAGTTCTTC CAISDSGGPYNEQFF . TRBV10-3 TRBD2 TRBJ2-1
TGTGCCAGCAGTGAAGGGGCCTCTAACTATGGCTACACCTTC CASSEGASNYGYTF once TRBV6-1 . TRBJ1-2
TGTGCCAGCAGCACATCCGGGGGGAGGGCGCAGACAGATACGCAGTATTTT CASSTSGGRAQTDTQYF . TRBV9 TRBD2 TRBJ2-3
TGTGCCAGCAGGGTATGGCGCAATCAGCCCCAGCATTTT CASRVWRNQPQHF . TRBV2 . TRBJ1-5
TGTGCCAGCAGCCCACGGGTCAGAACAGATACGCAGTATTTT CASSPRVRTDTQYF once TRBV6-5 . TRBJ2-3
TGTGCCAGCAAAATAGGGGCTGGAAACACCATATATTTT CASKIGAGNTIYF . TRBV2 . TRBJ1-3
TGTGCCAGCAGCTTCGGGACAGGACTTGGAGGTGCTAATTCACCCCTCCACTTT CASSFGTGLGGANSPLHF . TRBV5-4 TRBD1 TRBJ1-6
TGTGCCAGCAGCCAAGAGTCCGGGGGGTCCTACAATGAGCAGTTCTTC CASSQESGGSYNEQFF . TRBV4-2 TRBD2 TRBJ2-1
TGTGCCAGCAGTTACAGACTTCTTAATACCGGGGAGCTGTTTTTT CASSYRLLNTGELFF . TRBV6-5 . TRBJ2-2
TGTGCCAGCAGGGACGGGAGAGAGACCCAGTACTTC CASRDGRETQYF . TRBV25-1 . TRBJ2-5
TGCAGCGTTGAGGGGCAGGGTTTGAGGGAGACCCAGTACTTC CSVEGQGLRETQYF . TRBV29-1 . TRBJ2-5
TGCGCCAGCAGCCCGGCGGGGGGCACAGATACGCAGTATTTT CASSPAGGTDTQYF . TRBV5-1 TRBD2 TRBJ2-3
TGTGCCTGGAGCCCTACTAGGGAAGCTTTCTTT CAWSPTREAFF . TRBV30 . TRBJ1-1